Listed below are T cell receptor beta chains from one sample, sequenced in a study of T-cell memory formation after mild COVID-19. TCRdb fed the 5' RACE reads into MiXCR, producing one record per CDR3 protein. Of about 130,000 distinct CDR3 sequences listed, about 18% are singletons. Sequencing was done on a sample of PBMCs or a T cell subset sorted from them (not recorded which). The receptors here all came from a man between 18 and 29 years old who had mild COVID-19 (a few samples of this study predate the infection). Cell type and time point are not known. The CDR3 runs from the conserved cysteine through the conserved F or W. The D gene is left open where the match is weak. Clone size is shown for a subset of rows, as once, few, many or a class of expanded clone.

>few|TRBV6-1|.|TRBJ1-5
CASSDALIRPQHF
TGTGCCAGCAGTGATGCCCTGATCCGACCCCAGCATTTT
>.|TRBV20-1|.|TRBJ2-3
CSYGVDTQYF
TGCAGCTACGGGGTGGATACGCAGTATTTT
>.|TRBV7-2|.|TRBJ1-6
CASSLSGGGYSPLHF
TGTGCCAGCAGTCTTTCGGGGGGCGGTTATTCACCCCTCCACTTT
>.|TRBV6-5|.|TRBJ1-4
CASSYSLRQCRLFF
TGTGCCAGCAGTTACTCCCTCCGGCAGTGTAGACTGTTTTTT
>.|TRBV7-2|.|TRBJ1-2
CASSLAPGMSYGYTF
TGTGCCAGCAGCTTAGCTCCTGGGATGAGCTATGGCTACACCTTC
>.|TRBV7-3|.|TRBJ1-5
CASSPGEGQPQHF
TGTGCCAGCAGCCCCGGGGAAGGTCAGCCCCAGCATTTT
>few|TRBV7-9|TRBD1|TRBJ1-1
CASSSRQGRTEAFF
TGTGCCAGCAGCTCCCGACAGGGCAGGACTGAAGCTTTCTTT
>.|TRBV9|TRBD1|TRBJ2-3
CASSGGQVTDTQYF
TGTGCCAGCAGCGGGGGACAGGTCACAGATACGCAGTATTTT
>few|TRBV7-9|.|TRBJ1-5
CASSLEGVGSNQPQHF
TGTGCCAGCAGCTTAGAAGGGGTGGGGAGCAATCAGCCCCAGCATTTT
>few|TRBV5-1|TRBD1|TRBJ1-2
CASSSQAAGTGYGYTF
TGCGCCAGCAGCTCCCAAGCCGCCGGGACAGGCTATGGCTACACCTTC
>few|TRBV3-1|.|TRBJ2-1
CASSHPNEQFF
TGTGCCAGCAGCCACCCCAATGAGCAGTTCTTC
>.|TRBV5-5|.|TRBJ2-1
CASQLWGGQTYNEQFF
TGTGCCAGCCAACTATGGGGTGGGCAGACGTACAATGAGCAGTTCTTC
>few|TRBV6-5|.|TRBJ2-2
CASSLRRVTGELFF
TGTGCCAGCAGCCTCCGCAGGGTAACCGGGGAGCTGTTTTTT
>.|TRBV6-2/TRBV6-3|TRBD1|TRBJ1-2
CAIGDRVNYGYTF
TGTGCCATCGGGGACAGGGTAAACTATGGCTACACCTTC
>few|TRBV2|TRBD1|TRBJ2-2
CASREPGQGSTGELFF
TGTGCCAGCAGAGAGCCGGGACAGGGCTCCACCGGGGAGCTGTTTTTT
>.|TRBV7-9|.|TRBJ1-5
CASSRQVGQPQHF
TGTGCCAGCAGCAGACAGGTGGGCCAGCCCCAGCATTTT
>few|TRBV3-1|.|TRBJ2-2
CASSYNTGELFF
TGTGCCAGCAGCTATAACACCGGGGAGCTGTTTTTT
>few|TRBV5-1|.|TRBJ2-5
CASSLTREVTQYF
TGCGCCAGCAGCTTGACGCGAGAGGTGACCCAGTACTTC
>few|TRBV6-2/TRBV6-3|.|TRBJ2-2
CASSYGAGNTGELVF
TGTGCCAGCAGTTACGGCGCAGGGAACACCGGGGAGCTGGTTTTT
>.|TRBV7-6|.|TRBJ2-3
CASSLVGVSPSDTQYF
TGTGCCAGCAGCTTAGTAGGGGTCAGCCCCTCAGATACGCAGTATTTT
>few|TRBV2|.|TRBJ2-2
CASRFQGDGELFF
TGTGCCAGCAGGTTCCAGGGAGACGGGGAGCTGTTTTTT
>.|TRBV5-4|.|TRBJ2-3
CASSLASGVSTDTQYF
TGTGCCAGCAGCTTGGCCTCGGGGGTTAGCACAGATACGCAGTATTTT
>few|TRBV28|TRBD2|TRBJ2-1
CASSFPTSGGVSYNEQFF
TGTGCCAGCAGCTTCCCGACTAGCGGGGGGGTGTCATACAATGAGCAGTTCTTC
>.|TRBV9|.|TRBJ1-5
CASSVGSNQPQHF
TGTGCCAGCAGCGTGGGGTCCAATCAGCCCCAGCATTTT
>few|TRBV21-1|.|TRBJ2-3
CASSKGNRGDITDTQYF
TGTGCCAGCAGCAAAGGGAATAGGGGCGATATCACAGATACGCAGTATTTT
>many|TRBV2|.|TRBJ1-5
CASSPDRNQPQHF
TGTGCCAGCAGTCCTGACAGAAATCAGCCCCAGCATTTT
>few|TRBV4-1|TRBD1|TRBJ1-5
CASSRQGLAGVGNQPQHF
TGCGCCAGCAGCCGACAGGGGTTAGCAGGGGTGGGCAATCAGCCCCAGCATTTT
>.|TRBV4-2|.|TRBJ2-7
CASSQLLEPRSSSYEQYF
TGTGCCAGCAGCCAATTGTTAGAACCGAGATCGAGCTCCTACGAGCAGTACTTC
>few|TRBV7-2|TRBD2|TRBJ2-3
CASSSRLAGDYTQYF
TGTGCCAGCAGCTCCCGACTAGCGGGGGATTATACGCAGTATTTT
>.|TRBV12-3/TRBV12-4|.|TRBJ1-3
CASSLWGIGNTIYF
TGTGCCAGCAGTTTATGGGGGATTGGAAACACCATATATTTT
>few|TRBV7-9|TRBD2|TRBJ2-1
CASSPNRGLANEQFF
TGTGCCAGCAGCCCAAACCGTGGACTAGCCAATGAGCAGTTCTTC
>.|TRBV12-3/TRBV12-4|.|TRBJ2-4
CASTQHGAAKNIQYF
TGTGCCAGCACTCAACACGGGGCGGCTAAAAACATTCAGTACTTC
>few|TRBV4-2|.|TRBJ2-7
CASSQGTGGAFYEQYF
TGTGCCAGCAGCCAAGGGACAGGCGGGGCTTTCTACGAGCAGTACTTC
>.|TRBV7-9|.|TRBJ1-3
CASRPGPAGNTIYF
TGTGCCAGCAGGCCGGGACCGGCTGGAAACACCATATATTTT
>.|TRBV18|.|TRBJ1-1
CASSPQPRDTEAFF
TGTGCCAGCTCCCCCCAACCCCGGGACACTGAAGCTTTCTTT
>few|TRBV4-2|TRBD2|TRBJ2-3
CASSHSSGGTDTQYF
TGTGCCAGCAGCCACTCAAGCGGGGGCACAGATACGCAGTATTTT
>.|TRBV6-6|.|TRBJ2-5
CASRKPGSPGETQYF
TGTGCCAGCAGGAAACCGGGTTCCCCAGGGGAGACCCAGTACTTC
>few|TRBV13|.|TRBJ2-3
CASSLAPPGRGYTDTQYF
TGTGCCAGCAGCTTAGCCCCTCCGGGGCGGGGCTACACAGATACGCAGTATTTT
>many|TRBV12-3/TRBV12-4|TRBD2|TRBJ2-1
CASSLRLAGSEQFF
TGTGCCAGCAGTTTGAGGCTAGCGGGGAGTGAGCAGTTCTTC
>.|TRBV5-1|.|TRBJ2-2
CASSRGGTANTGELFF
TGCGCCAGCAGCAGGGGCGGTACGGCGAACACCGGGGAGCTGTTTTTT
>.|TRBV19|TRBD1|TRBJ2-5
CASSPGTGVETQYF
TGTGCCAGTAGTCCCGGGACAGGGGTGGAGACCCAGTACTTC
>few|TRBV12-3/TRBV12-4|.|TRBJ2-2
CASSFETGELFF
TGTGCCAGCAGTTTTGAGACCGGGGAGCTGTTTTTT
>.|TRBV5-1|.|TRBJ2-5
CASSQGRDQETQYF
TGCGCCAGCAGCCAGGGGCGGGACCAAGAGACCCAGTACTTC
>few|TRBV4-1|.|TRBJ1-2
CASSQAPQRRAGYTF
TGCGCCAGCAGCCAAGCCCCCCAGCGACGAGCTGGCTACACCTTC
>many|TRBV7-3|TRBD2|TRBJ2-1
CASSLIGGAHNEQFF
TGTGCCAGCAGCTTGATCGGGGGGGCCCACAATGAGCAGTTCTTC
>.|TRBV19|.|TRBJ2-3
CASSIMDSTDTQYF
TGTGCCAGTAGTATCATGGATAGCACAGATACGCAGTATTTT
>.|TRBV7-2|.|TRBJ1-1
CASSWTRDHTEAFF
TGTGCCAGCAGCTGGACCAGGGATCACACTGAAGCTTTCTTT
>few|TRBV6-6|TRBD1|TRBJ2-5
CASRATGLTQYF
TGTGCCAGCAGGGCGACAGGGTTGACCCAGTACTTC
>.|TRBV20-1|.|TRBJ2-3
CSAEGGFESTDTQYF
TGCAGTGCTGAAGGGGGGTTCGAAAGCACAGATACGCAGTATTTT
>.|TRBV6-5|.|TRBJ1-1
CASSRARELTGKNEAFF
TGTGCCAGCAGCCGAGCCCGGGAGCTCACAGGGAAGAACGAAGCTTTCTTT
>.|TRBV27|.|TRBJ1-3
CASSRHHSGNTIYF
TGTGCCAGCAGTCGACACCACTCTGGAAACACCATATATTTT
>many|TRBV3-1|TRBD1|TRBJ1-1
CASSQDRGCCEAFF
TGTGCCAGCAGCCAAGACAGGGGGTGTTGTGAAGCTTTCTTT
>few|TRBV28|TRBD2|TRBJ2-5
CASIEGAGGWRETQYF
TGTGCCAGCATCGAGGGAGCGGGGGGGTGGCGTGAGACCCAGTACTTC
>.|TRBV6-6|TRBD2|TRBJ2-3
CASSLGLASVQYF
TGTGCCAGCAGCCTGGGACTAGCGAGCGTTCAGTATTTT
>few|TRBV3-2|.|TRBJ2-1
CASSQEVRGGRNEQFF
TGTGCCAGCAGCCAAGAAGTGCGGGGGGGCCGGAATGAGCAGTTCTTC
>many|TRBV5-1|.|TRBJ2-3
CASSLGRGTDTQYF
TGCGCCAGCAGCCTGGGACGGGGAACAGATACGCAGTATTTT
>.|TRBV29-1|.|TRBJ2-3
CSVEGTDTQYF
TGCAGCGTTGAAGGCACAGATACGCAGTATTTT